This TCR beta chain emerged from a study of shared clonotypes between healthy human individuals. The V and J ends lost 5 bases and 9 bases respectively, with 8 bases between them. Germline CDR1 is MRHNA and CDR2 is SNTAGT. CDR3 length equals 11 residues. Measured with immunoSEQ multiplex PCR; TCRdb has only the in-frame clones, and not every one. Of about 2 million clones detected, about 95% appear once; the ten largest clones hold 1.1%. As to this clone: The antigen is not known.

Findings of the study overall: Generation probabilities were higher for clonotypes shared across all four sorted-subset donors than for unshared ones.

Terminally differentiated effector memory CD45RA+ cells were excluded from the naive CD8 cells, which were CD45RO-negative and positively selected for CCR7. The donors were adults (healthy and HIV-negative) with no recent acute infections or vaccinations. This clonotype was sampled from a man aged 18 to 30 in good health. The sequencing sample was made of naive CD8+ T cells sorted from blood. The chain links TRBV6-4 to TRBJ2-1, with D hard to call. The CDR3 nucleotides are TGTGCCAGCAGTACCGGGCTTGAGCAGTTCTTC. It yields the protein CASSTGLEQFF.